The rows below give T cell receptor beta chains drawn from one sample of a study of vaccination effects on CD4 cells after COVID-19. These receptors have no known antigen. Data came from immunoSEQ multiplex PCR; TCRdb stores just in-frame clones and leaves some out. The sample lists 25,000 to 40,000 clones, roughly 67% seen once, with approximately 8.2% in the top ten. The material was CD4+ T cells from PBMCs cultured with SARS-CoV-2 spike peptides, obtained after COVID-19 vaccination. The receptor set was obtained from a human donor who received a COVID-19 vaccine. CDR3s include the opening cysteine and the closing phenylalanine or tryptophan. The D gene is left open where the match is weak. A clone size is listed for some rows: how often the clone was seen (once, few, many), or a class if it is expanded.

v_gene: TRBV10-2
d_gene: TRBD2
j_gene: TRBJ2-3
abundance: -
CDR3aa: CASSLAGVLADTQYF
CDR3nt: TGCGCCAGCAGTCTAGCGGGAGTCCTCGCAGATACGCAGTATTTT

v_gene: TRBV19
d_gene: -
j_gene: TRBJ1-2
abundance: -
CDR3aa: CASSTVLGAGYTF
CDR3nt: TGTGCCAGTAGTACCGTTCTGGGGGCTGGCTACACCTTC

v_gene: TRBV7-9
d_gene: TRBD2
j_gene: TRBJ2-1
abundance: few
CDR3aa: CASSSQSSSGRHGEQFF
CDR3nt: TGTGCCAGCAGCAGCCAAAGTAGTAGCGGGAGGCATGGTGAGCAGTTCTTC

v_gene: TRBV4-1
d_gene: TRBD1
j_gene: TRBJ2-7
abundance: -
CDR3aa: CASSQRDSYEQYF
CDR3nt: TGCGCCAGCAGCCAAAGGGACAGCTACGAGCAGTACTTC

v_gene: TRBV27
d_gene: -
j_gene: TRBJ1-1
abundance: -
CDR3aa: CASSYSHPMNTEAFF
CDR3nt: TGTGCCAGCAGTTATTCCCACCCAATGAACACTGAAGCTTTCTTT

v_gene: TRBV25-1
d_gene: TRBD1
j_gene: TRBJ1-1
abundance: -
CDR3aa: CASSGRGGMNTEAFF
CDR3nt: TGTGCCAGCAGTGGCAGGGGGGGGATGAACACTGAAGCTTTCTTT

v_gene: TRBV7-9
d_gene: -
j_gene: TRBJ2-1
abundance: -
CDR3aa: CASSLVISSSYNEQFF
CDR3nt: TGTGCCAGCAGCTTAGTTATTTCGAGCTCCTACAATGAGCAGTTCTTC

v_gene: TRBV6-1
d_gene: -
j_gene: TRBJ1-2
abundance: -
CDR3aa: CASSELAPSYGYTF
CDR3nt: TGTGCCAGCAGTGAATTGGCCCCCTCCTATGGCTACACCTTC

v_gene: TRBV6-5
d_gene: -
j_gene: TRBJ2-7
abundance: -
CDR3aa: CASRVGEKLYEQYF
CDR3nt: TGTGCCAGCAGGGTGGGGGAGAAGCTCTACGAGCAGTACTTC

v_gene: TRBV5-1
d_gene: -
j_gene: TRBJ2-5
abundance: -
CDR3aa: CASSLRPPQQETQYF
CDR3nt: TGCGCCAGCAGCTTGCGACCTCCCCAACAAGAGACCCAGTACTTC

v_gene: TRBV18
d_gene: -
j_gene: TRBJ2-5
abundance: once
CDR3aa: CASSPTVGETQYF
CDR3nt: TGTGCCAGCTCACCCACCGTCGGGGAGACCCAGTACTTC

v_gene: TRBV6-5
d_gene: TRBD1
j_gene: TRBJ2-3
abundance: -
CDR3aa: CASSFLDREEDTQYF
CDR3nt: TGTGCCAGCAGTTTCTTGGACAGGGAAGAGGATACGCAGTATTTT

v_gene: TRBV7-9
d_gene: -
j_gene: TRBJ1-1
abundance: few
CDR3aa: CASSLLSQEAFF
CDR3nt: TGTGCCAGCAGCTTACTCTCACAGGAAGCTTTCTTT

v_gene: TRBV13
d_gene: -
j_gene: TRBJ2-3
abundance: -
CDR3aa: CASSSEFGVQRVDTQYF
CDR3nt: TGTGCCAGCAGCTCTGAATTCGGGGTCCAGCGAGTAGATACGCAGTATTTT

v_gene: TRBV7-9
d_gene: TRBD1
j_gene: TRBJ1-1
abundance: -
CDR3aa: CASSLGQGRVNTEAFF
CDR3nt: TGTGCCAGCAGCCTCGGACAGGGCAGGGTGAACACTGAAGCTTTCTTT

v_gene: TRBV10-1
d_gene: -
j_gene: TRBJ1-1
abundance: few
CDR3aa: CASTKGGVDTEAFF
CDR3nt: TGCGCCAGCACCAAGGGGGGGGTAGACACTGAAGCTTTCTTT

v_gene: TRBV5-1
d_gene: -
j_gene: TRBJ1-5
abundance: few
CDR3aa: CASSLARLSNQPQHF
CDR3nt: TGCGCCAGCAGCTTGGCCAGGCTAAGCAATCAGCCCCAGCATTTT